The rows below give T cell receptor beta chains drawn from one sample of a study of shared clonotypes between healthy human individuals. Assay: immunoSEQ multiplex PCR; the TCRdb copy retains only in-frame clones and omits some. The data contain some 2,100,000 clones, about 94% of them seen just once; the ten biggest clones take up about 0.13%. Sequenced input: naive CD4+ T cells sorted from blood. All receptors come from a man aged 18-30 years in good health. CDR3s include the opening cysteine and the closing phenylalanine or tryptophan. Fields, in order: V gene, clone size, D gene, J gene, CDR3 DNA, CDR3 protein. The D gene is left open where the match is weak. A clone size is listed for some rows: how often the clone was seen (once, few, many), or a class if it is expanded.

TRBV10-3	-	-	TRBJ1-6	TGTGCCACCACAGGACACGAACTAAATTCACCCCTCCACTTT	CATTGHELNSPLHF
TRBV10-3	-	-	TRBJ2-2	TGTGCCACCAGAGCTAGCGCCGAGAACACCGGGGAGCTGTTTTTT	CATRASAENTGELFF
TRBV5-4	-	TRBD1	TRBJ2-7	TGTGCCAGCAGCCTAGAGACAGGGCGCGACGAGCAGTACTTC	CASSLETGRDEQYF
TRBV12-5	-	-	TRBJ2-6	TGTGCTAGCGGCCGTCGGGCAGGGGAGTCTGGGGCCAACGTCCTGACTTTC	CASGRRAGESGANVLTF
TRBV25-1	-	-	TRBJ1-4	TGTGCCAGCAGTGCCGTCCGGGCCCAGAATGAAAAACTGTTTTTT	CASSAVRAQNEKLFF
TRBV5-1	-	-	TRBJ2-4	TGCGCCAGCGGGCCCGGGAAAGACATTCAGTACTTC	CASGPGKDIQYF
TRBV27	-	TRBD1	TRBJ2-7	TGTGCCAGCAGAAAGGGACAGGGAAGCTCCTACGAGCAGTACTTC	CASRKGQGSSYEQYF
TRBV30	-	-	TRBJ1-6	TGTGCCTGGAGTCAGGACAAGAATTCACCCCTCCACTTT	CAWSQDKNSPLHF
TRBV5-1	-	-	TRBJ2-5	TGCGCCAGCAGCGCTCCCCCGGGCCCCCAGCAGACCCAGTACTTC	CASSAPPGPQQTQYF
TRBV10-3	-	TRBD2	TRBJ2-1	TGTGCCATCAGTGAGTCGATCGGGACTAGTATCTTC	CAISESIGTSIF
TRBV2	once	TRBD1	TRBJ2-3	TGTGCCAGCAGCATACAGGGGGTGGGAGATACGCAGTATTTT	CASSIQGVGDTQYF
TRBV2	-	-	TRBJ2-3	TGTGCCAGCAGTGTCTGGTCAGGCAAAGTCGGGACGCAGTATTTT	CASSVWSGKVGTQYF
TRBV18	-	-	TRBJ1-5	TGTGCCAGCTCACCTCGTGGCGGCGGTGGAAGCAATCAGCCCCAGCATTTT	CASSPRGGGGSNQPQHF
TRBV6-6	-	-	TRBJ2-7	TGTGCCAGCAGTTACATGGGGACGGGCGACGAGCAGTACTTC	CASSYMGTGDEQYF
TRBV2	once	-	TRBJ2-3	TGTGCCAGAGAAGCCGGACTGGGGAAAGATACGCAGTATTTT	CAREAGLGKDTQYF
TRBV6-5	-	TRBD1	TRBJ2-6	TGTGCCAGCAGCCGAACAGGGGCTGGGGCCAACGTCCTGACTTTC	CASSRTGAGANVLTF
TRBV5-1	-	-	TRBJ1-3	TGCGCCAGCAGCTTGGAGTCAAACTCTGGAAACACCATATATTTT	CASSLESNSGNTIYF
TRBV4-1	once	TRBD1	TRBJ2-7	TGCGCCAGCAGCCAGGGGGACAGGGGCTACGAGCAGTACTTC	CASSQGDRGYEQYF
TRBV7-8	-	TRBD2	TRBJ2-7	TGTGCCAGCAGCTTAGTGCTCGGACTAGTGTCAGCCTACGAGCAGTACTTC	CASSLVLGLVSAYEQYF
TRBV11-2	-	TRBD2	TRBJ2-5	TGTGCCAGCAGCTTAGGATTCCGACTAGCGGGAGGGCCAGAGACCCAGTACTTC	CASSLGFRLAGGPETQYF
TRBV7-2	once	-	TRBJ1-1	TGTGCCAGCACCCCAGCAGGGTTCGGTGAAGCTTTCTTT	CASTPAGFGEAFF
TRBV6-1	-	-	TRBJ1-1	TGTGCCAGCAGTGAAGCGGGAGTTTGGGCAGGTTTTATGAACACTGAAGCTTTCTTT	CASSEAGVWAGFMNTEAFF
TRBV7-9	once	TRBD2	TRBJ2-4	TGTGCCAGCAGCTTAGCTAGCGGGGGGGTCCTAGCCAAAAACATTCAGTACTTC	CASSLASGGVLAKNIQYF
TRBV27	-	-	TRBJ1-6	TGTGCCAGCGGATTAGCCGGTTCACCCCTCCACTTT	CASGLAGSPLHF
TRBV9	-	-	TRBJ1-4	TGTGCCAGCAGCTCCTATGAGGGTGTGAATGAAAAACTGTTTTTT	CASSSYEGVNEKLFF
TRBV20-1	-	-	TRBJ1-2	TGCAGTGCCGGTGGAGCAGGCTACACCTTC	CSAGGAGYTF
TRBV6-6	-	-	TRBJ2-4	TGTGCCAGCACCGACCAGGGGGGCTCCAAAAACATTCAGTACTTC	CASTDQGGSKNIQYF
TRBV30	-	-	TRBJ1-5	TGTGCCTGGAGTGTAGGCAGTTACAATCAGCCCCAGCATTTT	CAWSVGSYNQPQHF
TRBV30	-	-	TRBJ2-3	TGTGCCTGGAGTGTACCCCAGGGCACAGATACGCAGTATTTT	CAWSVPQGTDTQYF
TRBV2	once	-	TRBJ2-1	TGTGCCAGCAGCCAACGTGAGCAGTTCTTC	CASSQREQFF
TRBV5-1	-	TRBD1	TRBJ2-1	TGCGCCAGCAGCCCCCGACAGGGGGGCGATGAGCAGTTCTTC	CASSPRQGGDEQFF
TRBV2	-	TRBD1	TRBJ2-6	TGTGCCAGCAGTAATACAGGGGGTGGGGCCAACGTCCTGACTTTC	CASSNTGGGANVLTF
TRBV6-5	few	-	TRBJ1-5	TGTGCCAGCTCCCAACATAGCAATCAGCCCCAGCATTTT	CASSQHSNQPQHF
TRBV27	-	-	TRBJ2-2	TGTGCCAGCAGTTCCTGGCAGGCGAACACCGGGGAGCTGTTTTTT	CASSSWQANTGELFF
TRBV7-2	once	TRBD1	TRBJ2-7	TGTGCCAGCAGCTGGGACAGGGTAAGCGGCGAGCAGTACTTC	CASSWDRVSGEQYF
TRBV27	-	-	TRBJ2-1	TGTGCCAGCCCACAACCTAGAATCTTCGAGCAGTTCTTC	CASPQPRIFEQFF
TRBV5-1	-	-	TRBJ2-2	TGCGCCAGCAGCTTGCAGGGCACGGGAGTTGGCGGGGAGCTGTTTTTT	CASSLQGTGVGGELFF
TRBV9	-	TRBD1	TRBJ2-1	TGTGCCAGCAAACGACAGGGGGAAGAGCAGTTCTTC	CASKRQGEEQFF
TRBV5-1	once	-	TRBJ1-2	TGCGCCAGCAGCCAGGGGTTGGATGGCTACACCTTC	CASSQGLDGYTF
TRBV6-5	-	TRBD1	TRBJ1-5	TGTGCCAGCGGGACAGGGAGTCAGCCCCAGCATTTT	CASGTGSQPQHF
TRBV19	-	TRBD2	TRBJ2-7	TGTGCCAGTAGTCCCCGGGGGAGGGAATACTACGAGCAGTACTTC	CASSPRGREYYEQYF
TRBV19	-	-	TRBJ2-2	TGTGCCAGTAGGGGCAGGGTTGGTTCGAACACCGGGGAGCTGTTTTTT	CASRGRVGSNTGELFF
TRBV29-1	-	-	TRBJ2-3	TGCAGCGTTCAGGGGCTTTCGGATAGCACAGATACGCAGTATTTT	CSVQGLSDSTDTQYF
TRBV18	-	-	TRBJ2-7	TGTGCCAGCTCACCATCTCCAAACAGGGCATCCTACGAGCAGTACTTC	CASSPSPNRASYEQYF
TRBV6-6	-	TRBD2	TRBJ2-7	TGTGCCAGCAGTTACAGCGGGGGGGCACTCGAGCAGTACTTC	CASSYSGGALEQYF
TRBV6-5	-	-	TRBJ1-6	TGTGCCAGCAGTTATGCTACCGGGACATTTATATCACCCCTCCACTTT	CASSYATGTFISPLHF
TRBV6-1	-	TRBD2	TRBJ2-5	TGTGCCAGCAGGGGGACTAGCGGGACCGAGACCCAGTACTTC	CASRGTSGTETQYF